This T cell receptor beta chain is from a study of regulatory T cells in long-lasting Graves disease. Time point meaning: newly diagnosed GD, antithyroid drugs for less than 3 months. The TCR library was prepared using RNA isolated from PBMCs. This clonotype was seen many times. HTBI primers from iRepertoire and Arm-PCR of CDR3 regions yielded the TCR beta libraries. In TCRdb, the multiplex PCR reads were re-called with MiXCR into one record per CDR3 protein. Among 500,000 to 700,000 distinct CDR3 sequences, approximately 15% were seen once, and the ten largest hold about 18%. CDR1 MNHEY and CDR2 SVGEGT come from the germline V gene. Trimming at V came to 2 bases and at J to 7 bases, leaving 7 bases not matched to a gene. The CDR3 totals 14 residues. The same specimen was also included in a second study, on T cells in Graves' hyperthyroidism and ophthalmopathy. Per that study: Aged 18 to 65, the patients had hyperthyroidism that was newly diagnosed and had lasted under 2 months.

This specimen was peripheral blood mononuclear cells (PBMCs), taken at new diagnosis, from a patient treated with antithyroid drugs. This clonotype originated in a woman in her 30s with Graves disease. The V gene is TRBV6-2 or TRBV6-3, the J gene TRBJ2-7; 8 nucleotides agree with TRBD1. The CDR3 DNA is TGTGCCAGCAGTTACCTGGGACAGGCGTTGGAGCAGTACTTC. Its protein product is CASSYLGQALEQYF.